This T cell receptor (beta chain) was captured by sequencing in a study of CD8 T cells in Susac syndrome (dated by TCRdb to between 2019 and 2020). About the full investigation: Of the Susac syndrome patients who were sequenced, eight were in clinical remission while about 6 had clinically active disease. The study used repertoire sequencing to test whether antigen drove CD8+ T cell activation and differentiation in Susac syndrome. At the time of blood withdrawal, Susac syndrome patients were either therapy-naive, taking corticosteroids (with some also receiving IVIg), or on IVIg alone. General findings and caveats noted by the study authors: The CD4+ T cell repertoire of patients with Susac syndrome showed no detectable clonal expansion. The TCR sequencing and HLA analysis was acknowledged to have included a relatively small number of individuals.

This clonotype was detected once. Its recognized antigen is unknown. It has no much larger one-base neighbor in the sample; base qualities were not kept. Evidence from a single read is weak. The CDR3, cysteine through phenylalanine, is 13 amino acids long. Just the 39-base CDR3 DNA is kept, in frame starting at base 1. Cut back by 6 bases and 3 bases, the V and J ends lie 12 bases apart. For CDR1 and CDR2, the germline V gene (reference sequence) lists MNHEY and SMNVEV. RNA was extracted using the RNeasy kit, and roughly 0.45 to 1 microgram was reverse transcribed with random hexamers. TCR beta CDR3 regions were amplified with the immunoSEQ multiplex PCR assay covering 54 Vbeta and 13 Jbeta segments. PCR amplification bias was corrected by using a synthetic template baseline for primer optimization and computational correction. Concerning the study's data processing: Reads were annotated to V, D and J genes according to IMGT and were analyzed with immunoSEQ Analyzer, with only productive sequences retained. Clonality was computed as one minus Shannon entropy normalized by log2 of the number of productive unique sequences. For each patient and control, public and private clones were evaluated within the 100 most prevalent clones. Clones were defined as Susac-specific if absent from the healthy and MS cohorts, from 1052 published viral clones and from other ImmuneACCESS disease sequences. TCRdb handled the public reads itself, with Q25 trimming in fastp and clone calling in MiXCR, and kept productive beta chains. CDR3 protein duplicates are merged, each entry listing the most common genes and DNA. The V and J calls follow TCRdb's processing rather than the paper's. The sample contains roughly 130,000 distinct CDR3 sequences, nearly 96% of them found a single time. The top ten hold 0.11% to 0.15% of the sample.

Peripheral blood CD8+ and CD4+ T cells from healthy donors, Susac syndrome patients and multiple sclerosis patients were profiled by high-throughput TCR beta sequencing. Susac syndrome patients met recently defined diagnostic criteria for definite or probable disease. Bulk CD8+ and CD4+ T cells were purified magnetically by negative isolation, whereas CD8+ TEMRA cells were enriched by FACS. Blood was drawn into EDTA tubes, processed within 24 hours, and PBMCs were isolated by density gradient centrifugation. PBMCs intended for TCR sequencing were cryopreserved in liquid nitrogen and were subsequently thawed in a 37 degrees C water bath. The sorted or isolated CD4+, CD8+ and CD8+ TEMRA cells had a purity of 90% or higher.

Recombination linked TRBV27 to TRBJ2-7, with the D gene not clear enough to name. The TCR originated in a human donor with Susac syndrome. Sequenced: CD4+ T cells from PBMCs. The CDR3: CASRPHQLYEQYF. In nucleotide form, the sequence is TGTGCCAGCAGGCCCCACCAACTCTACGAGCAGTACTTC.